This TCR beta chain was recorded in a study of metastatic and nonmetastatic thyroid tumors. Study context: Across blood and tumor or nodule tissue, repertoires from malignant and benign thyroid patients were compared with one another. Study results and caveats: According to reports, the diversity of TCR beta was significantly higher in malignant thyroid tumors than in benign nodules, and this held in both blood and tumor samples.

This clone was recorded at least ten times. Its antigen is still unknown. The CDR3 is 13 residues long. J lost 9 bases, V lost 7 bases, and 7 bases had no gene match. CDR1 and CDR2 from the germline V gene are MNHNS and SASEGT. As originally analysed: Clinicopathological groups supplied CDR3 differences that were used to build a distant-metastasis classifier for papillary thyroid cancer. MiXCR was used by TCRdb to re-call the PCR reads. Here the V and J calls rest on TCRdb's processing, not on the authors' analysis. The table lists approximately 28,000 clones, around 20% of them singletons. All patients reached thyroid surgery having received no treatment beforehand.

The sample was blood. This receptor was taken from a female donor with papillary thyroid cancer or a benign thyroid nodule (not recorded which). Some clones in this sample may be carry-over from other donors' samples. The chain is built from TRBV6-1 and TRBJ1-4; 8 nucleotides agree with TRBD1. CDR3 protein: CASTPDRDQKLFF. DNA of the CDR3: TGTGCCAGCACCCCGGACAGGGATCAAAAACTGTTTTTT.